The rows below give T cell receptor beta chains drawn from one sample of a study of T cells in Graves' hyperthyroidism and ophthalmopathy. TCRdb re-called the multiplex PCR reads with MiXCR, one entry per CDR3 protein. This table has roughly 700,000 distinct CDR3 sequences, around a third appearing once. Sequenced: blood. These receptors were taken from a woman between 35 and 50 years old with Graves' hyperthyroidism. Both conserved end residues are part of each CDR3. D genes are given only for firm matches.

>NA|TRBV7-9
CASRGAPSTDTQYF
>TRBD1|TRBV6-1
CASSKGTGSGNTIYF
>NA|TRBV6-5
CASSQTQGFSGNTIYF
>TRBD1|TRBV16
CASSQTPGQGGGKLFF
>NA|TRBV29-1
CSAFIDSPRMGETQYF
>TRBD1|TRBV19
CASSPQGAGETQYF
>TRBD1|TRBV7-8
CASSRDSLDGTEAFF
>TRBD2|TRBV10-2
CASTLGGSSSYEQYF
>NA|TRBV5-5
CASILDSTEAFF
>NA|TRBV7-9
CASSLSTGPWGVEAFF
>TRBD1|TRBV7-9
CAGDRGDYEQYF
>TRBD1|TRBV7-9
CASSDTGGKTDTQYF
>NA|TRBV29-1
CSVLMAGTGANVLTF
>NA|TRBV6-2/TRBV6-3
CASSYSWASETQYF
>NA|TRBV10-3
CAIREQGTRYEQYF
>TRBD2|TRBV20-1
CSAMGLAGDETQYF
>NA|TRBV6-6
CASSPGRNTEPFF
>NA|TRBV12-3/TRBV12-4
CASSTDGSSGNTIYF
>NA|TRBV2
CASSAGNSNQPQHF
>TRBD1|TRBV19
CASSHRGRLGNQPQHF
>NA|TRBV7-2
CASSLAGAVQETQYF
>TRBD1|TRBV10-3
CASSPGQGGTSGETQYF
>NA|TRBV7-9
CASSLFGRGGSGANVLTF
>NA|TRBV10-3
CAISEPAYEQYF
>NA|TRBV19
CASRPTNDVYEQYF
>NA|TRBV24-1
CATRTAYNEQYF
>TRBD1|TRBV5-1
CASSLLSRGKNTEAFF
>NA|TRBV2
CASSVEKLTEAFF
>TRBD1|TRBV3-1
CASSQPGQGRGYTF
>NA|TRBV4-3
CASSQGIAGSNEKLFF
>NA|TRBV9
CASSPYTASSGNTIYF
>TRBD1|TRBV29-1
CSAGVGTGVGETQYF
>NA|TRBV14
CASSQYHYGYTF